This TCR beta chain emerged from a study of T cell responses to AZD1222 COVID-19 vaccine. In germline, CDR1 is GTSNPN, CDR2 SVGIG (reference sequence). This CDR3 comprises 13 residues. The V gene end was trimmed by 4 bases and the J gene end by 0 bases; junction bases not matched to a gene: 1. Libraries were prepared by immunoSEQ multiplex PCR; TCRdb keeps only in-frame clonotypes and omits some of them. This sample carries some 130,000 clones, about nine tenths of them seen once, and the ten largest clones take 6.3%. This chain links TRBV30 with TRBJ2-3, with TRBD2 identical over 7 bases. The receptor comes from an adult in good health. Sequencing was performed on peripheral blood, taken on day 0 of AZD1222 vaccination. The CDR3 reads CAWTGGSTDTQYF. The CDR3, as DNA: TGTGCCTGGACGGGGGGTAGCACAGATACGCAGTATTTT.